This record looks at one TCR beta chain sequence and its context. The data were obtained in a study of shared clonotypes between healthy human individuals. Naive CD8 cells lacked CD45RO, underwent positive selection for CCR7 and left out terminally differentiated effector memory CD45RA+ cells. The table came from immunoSEQ multiplex PCR; TCRdb's copy has only in-frame clones and leaves some out. The sample holds about 2.1 million clones, 85% to 95% seen once. Trimming removed 5 bases from V and 3 bases from J; junction bases left unmatched: 9. The CDR3 is made up of 15 amino acids. In germline, CDR1 is MNHNY, CDR2 SVGAGI (reference sequence).

The source of this sequence is a man aged 18 to 29 in good health. Some clones in this sample may be carry-over from other donors' samples. The rearrangement joins TRBV6-6 to TRBJ2-7; 8 nucleotides align to TRBD1. Sequencing was done on a sample of naive CD8+ T cells from PBMCs. For the CDR3, the DNA is TGTGCCAGCAGTCCCACCCGGGGACAGGACTACGAGCAGTACTTC. Its translation is CASSPTRGQDYEQYF.